This T cell receptor (beta chain) derives from a study of cytotoxic CD8 clonotypes in ibrutinib-treated CLL. Clones were sequenced by immunoSEQ multiplex PCR, and TCRdb holds only the in-frame ones, with some missing. The table lists more than 60,000 clones, over 65% of them singletons. Study observations and caveats: Higher clonality was seen at ibrutinib response and a return toward baseline at progression.

Concerning this clone itself: Its antigen is unidentified.

The sequenced sample was PBMCs, obtained after 24 months of ibrutinib treatment. The sequence came from a human donor with chronic lymphocytic leukemia.

This CDR3 reads CASSSQGYNEQFF. The CDR3 DNA reads as TGTGCCAGCAGCTCTCAGGGGTACAATGAGCAGTTCTTC. This chain connects TRBV6-4 to TRBJ2-1; tentatively, D is TRBD1 (6 bases). The germline CDR1 and CDR2 sequences are MRHNA and SNTAGT. The germline V and J ends were trimmed by 6 bases and 4 bases, with 10 bases remaining between them. The CDR3 consists of 13 residues.